This T cell receptor beta chain was recorded in a study of T cell repertoires in cytomegalovirus infection. Each CDR3 protein gets one entry after TCRdb re-called the reads with MiXCR. The table lists around 710,000 distinct CDR3 sequences, roughly 29% of them singletons, with around 13% in the top ten. This clonotype was seen a handful of times. Antigen specificity is unknown. V dropped 7 bases and J dropped 8 bases, with 20 bases sitting between them. The CDR3 covers 14 residues. The origin of this receptor is a human donor in good health (CMV status not recorded). Some clones in this sample may be carry-over from other donors' samples. The starting material was cultured CD8+ T cells from PBMCs, obtained from culture after CMV antigen stimulation. V is TRBV12-3 or TRBV12-4 and J is TRBJ1-2; tentatively, D is TRBD1 (6 bases). CDR3 sequence: CASTMNRVTMGYTF. CDR3 bases: TGTGCCAGCACCATGAACAGGGTTACTATGGGCTACACCTTC.